A single sample gave rise to the 30 T cell receptor beta chains below, sequenced in a study of cytomegalovirus exposure and HLA in healthy donors. 13 Jbeta primers and 60 Vbeta primers were used for the PCR. Assay used: immunoSEQ multiplex PCR; TCRdb lists only in-frame clones, some missing. This sample has 150,000 to 200,000 clones, with approximately 62% found just once. Sequenced input: PBMCs. These receptor sequences come from a man aged 45-65 years in good health and CMV-seronegative.

Worth noting for this clone: The same CDR3 is also encoded by other DNA sequences in this sample. V gene TRBV13 combines with J gene TRBJ1-1, with 9 nucleotides matching TRBD1. CDR1 and CDR2 from the germline V gene are PRHDT and FYEKMQ (reference sequence). CDR3 length equals 14 residues. V dropped 5 bases and J dropped 1; count of bases not matched to a gene: 2. Written as DNA, the CDR3 is TGTGCCAGCAGCCGGGGACAGGGGAACACTGAAGCTTTCTTT. It codes for CASSRGQGNTEAFF.

The chain is built from TRBV6-5 and TRBJ1-6; TRBD1 is a possible D gene (5 bases). This CDR3 comprises 14 residues. Between the trimmed V and J ends, which lost 3 bases and 6 bases, there was a span of 9 bases. Looked up from germline, CDR1 is MNHEY and CDR2 is SVGAGI. The CDR3 DNA sequence: TGTGCCAGCAGTTATGTCGGGGGTAATTCACCCCTCCACTTT. It translates to CASSYVGGNSPLHF.

This clone was observed a single time. The V gene is TRBV7-9, the J gene TRBJ2-2, with 8 bases matching TRBD2. The CDR3 covers 16 residues. Trimming took 2 bases from V and 4 from J; bases not matched to a gene: 6. Germline CDR1 and CDR2: SEHNR and FQNEAQ (reference sequence). The CDR3 here is CASSLRRGGGTGELFF. CDR3 in DNA: TGTGCCAGCAGCTTAAGACGGGGGGGCGGCACCGGGGAGCTGTTTTTT.

The rearrangement uses TRBV6-6 and TRBJ2-2, with a tentative D call TRBD2 (6 bases). Per germline, CDR1 MNHNY and CDR2 SVGAGI (reference sequence). V was pared by 8 bases and J by 4 bases, with 11 bases between. The CDR3 loop spans 13 amino acids. CDR3 sequence (DNA): TGTGCCAGCCGTGGACTACGCACCGGGGAGCTGTTTTTT. It specifies CASRGLRTGELFF.

The V and J genes are TRBV5-1 and TRBJ2-7; 7 bases fit TRBD1. This CDR3 has 13 amino acids. Trimming at V came to 3 bases and at J to 3 bases, leaving 3 bases not matched to a gene. Germline values: CDR1 SGHRS, CDR2 YFSETQ. CDR3 amino acids: CASSSGQDYEQYF. CDR3 coding DNA: TGCGCCAGCAGCTCAGGACAGGACTACGAGCAGTACTTC. Together with reference TRBV5-1 and TRBJ2-7, the CDR3 gives the full variable domain: KAGVTQTPRYLIKTRGQQVTLSCSPISGHRSVSWYQQTPGQGLQFLFEYFSETQRNKGNFPGRFSGRQFSNSRSEMNVSTLELGDSALYLCASSSGQDYEQYFGPGTRLTVT.

The chain recombines TRBV6-6 with TRBJ1-5; 7 nucleotides agree with TRBD1. With 8 bases clipped from V and 0 bases from J, the junction kept 7 bases outside the gene matches. The CDR3 consists of 15 residues. Looked up from germline, CDR1 is MNHNY and CDR2 is SVGAGI (reference sequence). This CDR3 reads CASRRGPNSNQPQHF. The CDR3 DNA is TGTGCCAGCCGAAGGGGGCCGAATAGCAATCAGCCCCAGCATTTT.

The chain recombines TRBV27 with TRBJ1-1; no reliable D call. The V and J ends lost 3 bases and 0 bases respectively, with 8 bases between them. CDR3 size: 14 residues. Germline-derived CDR1 and CDR2 are MNHEY and SMNVEV (reference sequence). The CDR3 sequence: CASSLEILNTEAFF. Written as DNA, the CDR3 is TGTGCCAGCAGTTTGGAGATCTTGAACACTGAAGCTTTCTTT.

CDR3 in amino acids: CASRSSNQPQHF. The DNA of the CDR3 is TGTGCCAGCAGGAGTAGCAATCAGCCCCAGCATTTT. The V call is TRBV6-1, the J call TRBJ1-5; no firm D call. Germline CDR1 is MNHNS and CDR2 is SASEGT. V lost 6 bases, J lost 0 bases, and 3 bases lay in between. This CDR3 region has 12 residues.

The chain recombines TRBV5-1 with TRBJ2-2; 7 bases align to TRBD1. Germline trimming cut 0 bases from V and 6 bases from J; bases unmatched to any gene: 5. Germline V gives CDR1 SGHRS, CDR2 YFSETQ. This CDR3 comprises 15 residues. The DNA of the CDR3 is TGCGCCAGCAGCTTGGAGTTTGGACAGGCCGGGGAGCTGTTTTTT. Its translation is CASSLEFGQAGELFF.

The rearrangement joins TRBV7-3 to TRBJ2-7, with 7 bases that match TRBD2. The CDR3 totals 15 residues. V trimming: 5 bases; J trimming: 0 bases; junction bases outside the gene matches: 7. Germline V gives CDR1 SGHTA, CDR2 FQGTGA. The CDR3 DNA reads TGTGCCAGCAGCCTAGGGAGCGGGACCTCCTACGAGCAGTACTTC. Translation gives CASSLGSGTSYEQYF.

This chain joins TRBV19 and TRBJ1-4; the match to TRBD1 covers 9 bases. The J segment lost 0 bases and the V segment lost 3 bases, leaving 2 bases of the junction unmatched. There are 16 residues in the CDR3. Per the germline V gene, CDR1 is LNHDA and CDR2 is SQIVND (reference sequence). CDR3 sequence reads: CASSMGTGTTNEKLFF. The CDR3 DNA reads TGTGCCAGTAGTATGGGGACAGGGACAACTAATGAAAAACTGTTTTTT.

The CDR3 DNA follows: TGCGCCAGCAGCCAAGATACAGGGGACGGCTACACCTTC. Translating it yields CASSQDTGDGYTF. V gene TRBV4-3 combines with J gene TRBJ1-2; 7 nucleotides agree with TRBD1. This CDR3 region has 13 residues. CDR1 and CDR2 from the germline V gene are LGHNA and YSLEER. The V segment lost 0 bases and the J segment 8 bases; nucleotides outside the gene matches: 3.

The chain has TRBV4-1 and TRBJ2-1; 8 bases line up with TRBD2. Looked up from germline, CDR1 is MGHRA and CDR2 is YSYEKL. Trimming took 4 bases from V and 4 from J; bases not matched to a gene: 3. The CDR3 consists of 14 residues. The CDR3 DNA reads as TGCGCCAGCAGCCTATCGGGGGGGTACAATGAGCAGTTCTTC. This sequence encodes CASSLSGGYNEQFF.

The V and J genes are TRBV19 and TRBJ1-5, with unresolved D. Trimming pared 6 bases from V and 3 bases from J, leaving 15 bases between. CDR1 and CDR2 from the germline V gene are LNHDA and SQIVND (reference sequence). This CDR3 has 15 residues. The CDR3 region has the DNA TGTGCCAGTAGCCCCTTCTTCGGAGCCAATCAGCCCCAGCATTTT. As protein: CASSPFFGANQPQHF.

V and J are TRBV7-9 and TRBJ1-4; 7 nucleotides match TRBD1. The V gene end was trimmed by 1 base and the J gene end by 7 bases; junction bases not matched to a gene: 0. CDR1 and CDR2 (germline): SEHNR, FQNEAQ (reference sequence). This CDR3 region has 13 residues. CDR3 sequence (DNA): TGTGCCAGCAGCTTAGGACAGGGTGAAAAACTGTTTTTT. It yields the protein CASSLGQGEKLFF.

The rearrangement uses TRBV15 and TRBJ2-7, with D possibly matching TRBD2 (6 bases). The CDR3 loop spans 15 amino acids. V lost 7 bases and J lost 0, with 16 bases in between. Per germline, CDR1 LNHNV and CDR2 YYDKDF (reference sequence). Here the CDR3 reads CATKNGGMSSYEQYF. The CDR3 DNA reads TGTGCCACCAAGAATGGGGGGATGAGCTCCTACGAGCAGTACTTC.

This clone appeared a single time. In nucleotides, the CDR3 is TGCGCCAGCAGCGAGGGGACAGGGGGCCTCTATTACGAGCAGTACTTC. Translating it yields CASSEGTGGLYYEQYF. The chain is built from TRBV5-1 and TRBJ2-7; TRBD1 matches 12 bases. Trimming at V came to 4 bases and at J to 4 bases, leaving 9 bases not matched to a gene. CDR3 length: 16 amino acids. Germline V gene sequence: CDR1 SGHRS, CDR2 YFSETQ.

The chain carries TRBV2 and TRBJ2-3; no firm D call. Germline values: CDR1 SNHLY, CDR2 FYNNEI. The CDR3 is 12 residues long. V was pared by 2 bases and J by 4 bases, with 4 bases between. Here the CDR3 reads CASSEWPDTQYF. CDR3 nucleotide sequence: TGTGCCAGCAGTGAATGGCCAGATACGCAGTATTTT.

This clone was observed once. The rearrangement joins TRBV7-9 to TRBJ1-4; possible D gene TRBD1, 5 bases. The CDR3 length is 14 residues. The V gene's germline CDR1 is SEHNR and CDR2 FQNEAQ (reference sequence). Trimming took off 4 bases at V and 0 bases at J, with 6 bases between the two ends. The CDR3: CASSWTTTNEKLFF. CDR3 nucleotide sequence: TGTGCCAGCAGCTGGACAACAACTAATGAAAAACTGTTTTTT.

The chain recombines TRBV4-3 with TRBJ2-7, with D perhaps TRBD1 (6 bases). Trimming left V 3 bases short and J 3 bases short, with 15 bases between. This CDR3 spans 15 amino acids. Germline CDR1 reads LGHNA; CDR2 reads YSLEER. The CDR3 loop is CASSQTGQGIYEQYF. In DNA, the CDR3 is TGCGCCAGCAGCCAGACGGGCCAGGGGATCTACGAGCAGTACTTC.

This chain uses TRBV20-1 with TRBJ1-1; D is undetermined. The V end lost 5 bases, the J end lost 12 bases, and 16 bases lay between the germline ends. This CDR3 comprises 11 residues. The V gene's germline CDR1 is DFQATT and CDR2 SNEGSKA (reference sequence). CDR3 coding DNA: TGCAGTGCTGTCCCTTACAGCGGGCCTTTCTTT. As protein: CSAVPYSGPFF.

This rearrangement joins TRBV27 to TRBJ1-4; D possibly corresponds to TRBD1 (6 bases). This CDR3 contains 13 residues. Trimming took off 5 bases at V and 8 bases at J, with 12 bases between the two ends. Germline CDR1 reads MNHEY; CDR2 reads SMNVEV (reference sequence). CDR3 protein: CASSPLDREKLFF. The CDR3 nucleotides read TGTGCCAGCAGTCCGCTTGACAGGGAAAAACTGTTTTTT.

J is TRBJ2-7 and V is TRBV27; TRBD2 might be the D (5 bases). Between the trimmed V and J ends, which lost 6 bases and 3 bases, there was a span of 15 bases. Germline assignment: CDR1 MNHEY and CDR2 SMNVEV (reference sequence). The CDR3 totals 14 residues. The CDR3 nucleotides read TGTGCCAGCAGACGGAGCTTTAGCGACTACGAGCAGTACTTC. It specifies CASRRSFSDYEQYF.

The rearrangement uses TRBV10-1 and TRBJ2-3; D is uncertain. Germline CDR1 reads WNHNN; CDR2 reads SYGVQD (reference sequence). The CDR3 covers 15 residues. V was clipped by 3 bases and J by 4 bases, with 14 bases between them. In DNA, the CDR3 is TGCGCCAGCAGTGAAACCTACGCTTCGGCAGATACGCAGTATTTT. It translates to CASSETYASADTQYF.

The table lists this clone with a count of one. The chain recombines TRBV6-5 with TRBJ1-4, with D maybe TRBD1 (5 bases). CDR1 is MNHEY and CDR2 is SVGAGI in the germline V gene. The V end lost 9 bases, the J end lost 0 bases, and 8 bases lay between the germline ends. The CDR3 contains 13 residues. The chain's CDR3 is CASKGATNEKLFF. The CDR3 bases are TGTGCCAGTAAAGGGGCAACTAATGAAAAACTGTTTTTT.

V is TRBV19 and J is TRBJ1-6; the D is unclear. The CDR3 length is 16 residues. V lost 7 bases, J lost 3 bases, and 16 bases lay in between. The germline gives CDR1 LNHDA, CDR2 SQIVND (reference sequence). In DNA form, the CDR3 reads TGTGCCAGTACTCTCGTAGGAGGAGGCTATAATTCACCCCTCCACTTT. Translating gives CASTLVGGGYNSPLHF.

This chain joins TRBV14 and TRBJ2-1; D may be TRBD1 (6 bases). V lost 0 bases to trimming and J lost 2 bases, with 8 bases between them. The germline V gene has CDR1 SGHDN and CDR2 FVKESK. This CDR3 region has 15 residues. The DNA for the CDR3 is TGTGCCAGCAGCCAAGATGGGGGCGCCTACAATGAGCAGTTCTTC. It translates to CASSQDGGAYNEQFF.

This clone occurred once. The V and J genes are TRBV5-1 and TRBJ1-1; 9 bases are shared with TRBD1. The CDR3 is made up of 17 amino acids. The V segment lost 3 bases and the J segment 2 bases; nucleotides outside the gene matches: 11. Germline-derived CDR1 and CDR2 are SGHRS and YFSETQ. DNA for the CDR3: TGCGCCAGCAGCTCCGCTGGGACAGGGAACTTTAACACTGAAGCTTTCTTT. It encodes CASSSAGTGNFNTEAFF. Combining the CDR3 with reference TRBV5-1 and TRBJ1-1 gives the whole variable domain KAGVTQTPRYLIKTRGQQVTLSCSPISGHRSVSWYQQTPGQGLQFLFEYFSETQRNKGNFPGRFSGRQFSNSRSEMNVSTLELGDSALYLCASSSAGTGNFNTEAFFGQGTRLTVV.

The genes are TRBV6-1 and TRBJ1-3, with 8 bases that match TRBD1. CDR3 length: 13 amino acids. Per germline, CDR1 MNHNS and CDR2 SASEGT. With 6 bases clipped from V and 3 bases from J, the junction kept 1 base outside the gene matches. CDR3 bases: TGTGCCAGCAGGGGGACAGGTGGAAACACCATATATTTT. This gives the protein CASRGTGGNTIYF.

The V gene is TRBV5-1, the J gene TRBJ2-7; the match to TRBD1 covers 8 bases. CDR1 and CDR2 (germline): SGHRS, YFSETQ. V lost 3 bases to trimming and J lost 0 bases; unmatched junction nucleotides: 5. The CDR3 has 15 residues. CDR3 in amino acids: CASSYRGASSYEQYF. Written as DNA, the CDR3 is TGCGCCAGCAGCTACAGGGGGGCCTCCTCCTACGAGCAGTACTTC. Full variable domain (rest looked up from reference TRBV5-1 and TRBJ2-7): KAGVTQTPRYLIKTRGQQVTLSCSPISGHRSVSWYQQTPGQGLQFLFEYFSETQRNKGNFPGRFSGRQFSNSRSEMNVSTLELGDSALYLCASSYRGASSYEQYFGPGTRLTVT.